What follows are 10 T cell receptor beta chains derived from one specimen sequenced in a study of T cell repertoires in cytomegalovirus infection. For these receptors, no antigen is known. TCRdb re-called the reads through MiXCR, storing one row per CDR3 protein. The sample consists of approximately 390,000 distinct CDR3 sequences, roughly 34% of them appearing once. Source: cultured PBMCs, taken from culture after CMV antigen stimulation. The source is a human donor in good health (CMV status not recorded). Some clones in this sample may be carry-over from other donors' samples.

This clonotype occurred many times. Compared with germline, one end of the junction differs, possibly owing to a read error. This chain links TRBV5-1 with TRBJ2-1; 13 nucleotides line up with TRBD2. CDR3 size: 17 residues. CDR1 and CDR2 from the germline V gene are SGHRS and YFSETQ. The CDR3 coding sequence is TGTGCCAGCTCCCCGGGACTAGCGGGAATTTCCTACAATGAGCAGTTCTTC. Translated: CASSPGLAGISYNEQFF. The full variable domain, its missing parts supplied by reference TRBV5-1 and TRBJ2-1, is KAGVTQTPRYLIKTRGQQVTLSCSPISGHRSVSWYQQTPGQGLQFLFEYFSETQRNKGNFPGRFSGRQFSNSRSEMNVSTLELGDSALYLCASSPGLAGISYNEQFFGPGTRLTVL.

J is TRBJ2-5 and V is TRBV6-6, with D uncertain. Trimming pared 1 base from V and 2 bases from J, leaving 5 bases between. The CDR3 has 13 residues. Germline loops: CDR1 MNHNY, CDR2 SVGAGI (reference sequence). CDR3 region: CASSYLPQETQYF. CDR3 nucleotides: TGTGCCAGCAGTTACTTACCACAAGAGACCCAGTACTTC.

There are a few counts of this clonotype. This rearrangement joins TRBV4-2 to TRBJ2-1, with D unresolved. V lost 1 base, J lost 9 bases, and 13 bases lay in between. Germline CDR1 is LGHNA and CDR2 is YNFKEQ. CDR3 size: 14 residues. CDR3 loop: CASSQGTDMGEQFF. The DNA for the CDR3 is TGTGCCAGCAGCCAAGGGACGGATATGGGTGAGCAGTTCTTC.

The rearrangement links TRBV28 to TRBJ2-7, with unresolved D. The CDR3 totals 12 residues. Germline-derived CDR1 and CDR2 are MDHEN and SYDVKM. Trimming pared 3 bases from V and 4 bases from J, leaving 7 bases between. CDR3 amino acids: CASSFQNYEQYF. In DNA form, the CDR3 reads TGTGCCAGCAGTTTCCAGAATTACGAGCAGTACTTC.

There are a few counts of this clonotype. This chain connects TRBV7-6 to TRBJ2-7; D ambiguous. This CDR3 has 13 amino acids. V was cut by 1 base and J by 5 bases, with 9 bases left in between. In germline, CDR1 is SGHVS, CDR2 FNYEAQ. The CDR3 protein is CASSLGVYDEQYV. The CDR3 DNA reads TGTGCCAGCAGCTTAGGCGTTTACGACGAGCAGTACGTC.

This clonotype was seen ten or more times. The chain carries TRBV7-2 and TRBJ1-1; tentatively, D is TRBD1 (5 bases). CDR1 SGHTA and CDR2 FQGNSA come from the germline V gene. The CDR3 is 14 residues long. Deletions cut 3 bases from V and 4 bases from J, with 12 bases between. CDR3 protein: CASSFQSQGTEAFF. The CDR3 coding sequence is TGTGCCAGCAGCTTCCAATCGCAGGGCACTGAAGCTTTCTTT.

This clonotype was counted a few times. The rearrangement links TRBV7-8 to TRBJ2-1; unclear D gene. The V end lost 2 bases, the J end lost 8 bases, and 19 bases lay between the germline ends. Germline V gene sequence: CDR1 SGHVS, CDR2 FQNEAQ. The CDR3 contains 16 residues. CDR3 sequence (DNA): TGTGCCAGCAGCTTACGGGTTCTGAGCTCGGTGGATGAGCAGTTCTTC. It codes for CASSLRVLSSVDEQFF.

This clonotype showed up just a few times. J is TRBJ2-7 and V is TRBV19, with unresolved D. CDR1 and CDR2 from the germline V gene are LNHDA and SQIVND (reference sequence). The germline V and J ends were trimmed by 4 bases and 3 bases, with 7 bases remaining between them. The CDR3 runs 12 residues. CDR3 DNA: TGTGCCAGTAGTAACGGGTTCTACGAGCAGTACTTC. As protein: CASSNGFYEQYF.

The chain is built from TRBV10-3 and TRBJ2-3, with 11 bases that match TRBD2. The CDR3 sequence is 21 residues long. Germline V lookup: CDR1 ENHRY, CDR2 SYGVKD. After removal of 5 bases from V and 3 bases from J, the junction contained 22 bases not matched to a gene. The CDR3 nucleotides are TGTGCCATCAGTCCGGGACTAGCGGAGTTTTTGGAGGGGTTTGGTACAGATACGCAGTATTTT. This sequence encodes CAISPGLAEFLEGFGTDTQYF.

This clonotype came up a few times. The chain combines TRBV25-1 with TRBJ2-5, with TRBD2 matching 14 bases. The CDR3 is 16 residues long. V lost 5 bases to trimming and J lost 5 bases; unmatched junction nucleotides: 7. Germline V lookup: CDR1 MGHDK, CDR2 SYGVNS. The CDR3 sequence: CASSPGTSGSGETQYF. CDR3 in DNA: TGTGCCAGCAGTCCCGGGACTAGCGGGAGCGGGGAGACCCAGTACTTC.